This is a list of T cell receptor beta chains from one sample in a study of read filtering for tumor transcriptome and immune sequencing. Via MiXCR, TCRdb re-called the reads, giving one row per CDR3 protein. The repertoire has some 62,000 distinct CDR3 sequences, approximately 14% of them found once; the top ten carry approximately 47%. The sequenced sample was a population of CD138-negative cells sorted from bone marrow. The receptors were gathered from a donor aged 40 or over with multiple myeloma. CDR3s include the opening cysteine and the closing phenylalanine or tryptophan. The D gene is left open where the match is weak. Where a row states a size, it is once, few, many or the class of an expanded clone; other rows omit it.

D gene	V gene	clone size	J gene	CDR3 DNA	CDR3 protein
.	TRBV27	many	TRBJ2-3	TGTGCCAGCAGTTTAGGAGAGGGGATGGCAGATACGCAGTATTTT	CASSLGEGMADTQYF
.	TRBV11-2	many	TRBJ1-1	TGTGCCAGCAGCCCGCCCCCATGGGCCAACACTGAAGCTTTCTTT	CASSPPPWANTEAFF
.	TRBV30	.	TRBJ1-5	TGTGCCTGGAGTGTACAGACAGGATACTATCAGCCCCAGCATTTT	CAWSVQTGYYQPQHF
.	TRBV7-9	many	TRBJ1-1	TGTGCCAGCAGCCCCAGTGAGGGCACTGAAGCTTTCTTT	CASSPSEGTEAFF
TRBD2	TRBV5-6	few	TRBJ2-1	TGTGCCAGCAGCGCGCCGGGACTAGCGGGAGGTGTTGAGCAGTTCTTC	CASSAPGLAGGVEQFF
.	TRBV6-5	many	TRBJ1-1	TGTGCCAGCAGTTACTCCACCCCGAACACTGAAGCTTTCTTT	CASSYSTPNTEAFF
.	TRBV6-1	.	TRBJ2-7	TGTGCCAGCGATAGTGGACAGCCCGATACTTTGTACTTC	CASDSGQPDTLYF
TRBD1	TRBV4-2	many	TRBJ2-7	TGTGCCAGCAGCCAGGGGACAGGGGAGAACTACGAGCAGTACTTC	CASSQGTGENYEQYF
TRBD1	TRBV4-1	few	TRBJ2-7	TGCGCCAGCAGCCAAGCCACCGGGACAGGGTCCTACGAGCAGTACTTC	CASSQATGTGSYEQYF
TRBD1	TRBV20-1	many	TRBJ1-6	TGCAGTGCTAGAAAGGGGACAGGGGCTATGGATTCACCCCTCCACTTT	CSARKGTGAMDSPLHF
.	TRBV6-5	many	TRBJ1-2	TGTGCCAGCAGTGCCGTGGGACACGTTAACTATGGCTACACCTTC	CASSAVGHVNYGYTF
.	TRBV21-1	.	TRBJ1-2	TGTGCCAGCCCCGGGCCTCTAAGGATAAACTATGGCTACACCTTC	CASPGPLRINYGYTF
.	TRBV7-9	few	TRBJ2-7	TGTGCCAGCAGCTCTCCATCCTACGAGCAGTACTTC	CASSSPSYEQYF
.	TRBV7-2	many	TRBJ2-1	TGTGCCAGCAGCTTAAAACTAGCCCGGAATGAGCAGTTCTTC	CASSLKLARNEQFF
.	TRBV3-1	many	TRBJ2-5	TGTGCCAGCAGCCAAGATAGGTCGACCCAGTACTTC	CASSQDRSTQYF
.	TRBV19	many	TRBJ1-6	TGTGCCAGTAGAGGGGAGAGCAGGACGAATTCACCCCTCCACTTT	CASRGESRTNSPLHF
TRBD1	TRBV3-1	many	TRBJ2-7	TGTGCCAGCAGCCGGAAGACAGGGGAGTACGAGCAGTACTTC	CASSRKTGEYEQYF
.	TRBV29-1	few	TRBJ1-3	TGCAGCGTTGGCCTGGGGAGCTCTGGAAACACCATATATTTT	CSVGLGSSGNTIYF
.	TRBV7-6	many	TRBJ2-7	TGTGCCAGCAGCCAACTAGCTTACTCCTACGAGCAGTACTTC	CASSQLAYSYEQYF
.	TRBV7-2	few	TRBJ1-4	TGTGCCAGCAGCTCCTCCGGGACAACTAATGAAAAACTGTTTTTT	CASSSSGTTNEKLFF
TRBD2	TRBV7-3	many	TRBJ2-3	TGTGCCAGCAGCTTACGGCTAGCGGGAGCAGATACGCAGTATTTT	CASSLRLAGADTQYF
.	TRBV20-1	.	TRBJ1-1	TGCAGTGCACGGACGCCCGGGGAGGCAGCTTTCTTT	CSARTPGEAAFF
.	TRBV6-2/TRBV6-3	many	TRBJ2-1	TGTGCCAGCAGTTACAGGGGAGGCTACAATGAGCAGTTCTTC	CASSYRGGYNEQFF
.	TRBV29-1	many	TRBJ2-5	TGCAGCGTTGACTCGGCGGGACAAGAGACCCAGTACTTC	CSVDSAGQETQYF
TRBD1	TRBV10-3	few	TRBJ2-5	TGTGCCATCAGTGAGACAACTCGGGGACAGGGGAAAGAGACCCAGTACTTC	CAISETTRGQGKETQYF
.	TRBV10-3	many	TRBJ2-7	TGTGCCATCAATCGGGACGGCTCCTACGAGCAGTACTTC	CAINRDGSYEQYF
.	TRBV27	few	TRBJ2-3	TGTGCCAGCAGTTTGCGGGGAGCGGTGACAGATACGCAGTGTTTT	CASSLRGAVTDTQCF
.	TRBV7-2	.	TRBJ2-1	TGTGCCAGCAGCTTACGCCTAACTCGAACCTACAATGAGCAGTTCTTC	CASSLRLTRTYNEQFF
TRBD2	TRBV7-3	many	TRBJ2-2	TGTGCCAGCAGGGAGGGAGGGCGTGGCACCGGGGAGCTGTTTTTT	CASREGGRGTGELFF
.	TRBV5-1	.	TRBJ2-6	TGCGCCAGCAGCTTGGGAGGGCCAATCTCTGGGGCCAACGTCCTGACTTTC	CASSLGGPISGANVLTF
.	TRBV6-4	.	TRBJ2-4	TGTGCCAGCAGTGACCGAGGGGGTGGCAATCAGTACTTC	CASSDRGGGNQYF
TRBD1	TRBV7-2	few	TRBJ2-7	TGTGCCAGCAGCGACCGGGACAGGGTGGTGGACGAGCAGTACTTC	CASSDRDRVVDEQYF
TRBD1	TRBV20-1	medium-sized	TRBJ1-5	TGCAGTGCTAGCTTCCCGGGACAGGGTAATCAGCCCCAGCATTTT	CSASFPGQGNQPQHF
.	TRBV20-1	many	TRBJ2-7	TGCAGTGCCAGGTCAGACGTCACCTACGAGCAGTACTTC	CSARSDVTYEQYF
.	TRBV28	many	TRBJ2-6	TGTGCCAGCAGTTTAACGGATGCCAACGTCCTGACTTTC	CASSLTDANVLTF
.	TRBV21-1	.	TRBJ1-1	TGTGCCAGCAGCAAAGGCCGGACAGTGAACACTGAAGCTTTCTTT	CASSKGRTVNTEAFF
TRBD2	TRBV12-5	many	TRBJ2-1	TGTGCTAGTGGTTTGGTCCTACTAGCGGGAGTCCGCGATGAGCAGTTCTTC	CASGLVLLAGVRDEQFF
.	TRBV7-2	.	TRBJ1-1	TGTGCCAGCAGGTCCGACGGCATCCGGGGGGGAGCTTTCTTT	CASRSDGIRGGAFF
TRBD2	TRBV5-1	many	TRBJ2-2	TGCGCCAGCAGCGCCTCCGCCTTTACTACTAGCGGGAGCACCGGGGAGCTGTTTTTT	CASSASAFTTSGSTGELFF
TRBD1	TRBV6-6	many	TRBJ1-1	TGTGCCAGCAGTTACTTTGACAGGGACACTGAAGCTTTCTTT	CASSYFDRDTEAFF
.	TRBV9	few	TRBJ2-3	TGTGCCAGCAGTCTGCGGGCGGGAACAGATACGCAGTATTTT	CASSLRAGTDTQYF
.	TRBV19	few	TRBJ2-2	TGTGCCAGTAGTATAGAGGGACACCAGAGAATCGCCGGGGAGCTGTTTTTT	CASSIEGHQRIAGELFF
.	TRBV7-9	.	TRBJ2-2	TGTGCCAGCAGCAGTCTCGCGACAGGCATTACCGGGGAGCTGTTTTTT	CASSSLATGITGELFF
TRBD1	TRBV4-2	few	TRBJ1-1	TGTGCCAGCAGCCAAGATCTGACTACGGGACAGTGCCTCCCCCTCTTT	CASSQDLTTGQCLPLF
.	TRBV5-6	.	TRBJ2-3	TGTGCCAGCAGCTTGGTAGACCGCACAGATACGCAGTATTTT	CASSLVDRTDTQYF
.	TRBV10-3	many	TRBJ1-1	TGTGCCATCAGACCCCAGGGGAGCACTGAAGCTTTCTTT	CAIRPQGSTEAFF
.	TRBV29-1	.	TRBJ2-1	TGCAGCGGGAAGCACGACACGGGCTCCTACAATGAGCAGTTCTTC	CSGKHDTGSYNEQFF
.	TRBV12-5	many	TRBJ1-1	TGTGCTAGTGGTTTGGAGTATACCCAGACCCACACCAAGATGAACACTGAAGCTTTCTTT	CASGLEYTQTHTKMNTEAFF